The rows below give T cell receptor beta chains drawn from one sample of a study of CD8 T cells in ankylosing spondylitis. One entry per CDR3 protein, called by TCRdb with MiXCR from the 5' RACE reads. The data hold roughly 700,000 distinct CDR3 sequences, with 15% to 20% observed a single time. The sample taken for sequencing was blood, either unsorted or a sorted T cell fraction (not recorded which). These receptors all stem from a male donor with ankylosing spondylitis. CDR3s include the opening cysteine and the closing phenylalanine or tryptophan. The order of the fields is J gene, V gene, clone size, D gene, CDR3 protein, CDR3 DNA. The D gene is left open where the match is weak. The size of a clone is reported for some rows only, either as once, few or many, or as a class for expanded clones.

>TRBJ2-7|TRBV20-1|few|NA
CSAPGQSKLYEQYF
TGCAGTGCTCCTGGACAGAGCAAACTCTACGAGCAGTACTTC
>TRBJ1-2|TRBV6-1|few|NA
CASSPVTQANYGYTF
TGTGCCAGCAGCCCTGTGACGCAAGCTAACTATGGCTACACCTTC
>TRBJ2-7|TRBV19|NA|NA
CASRQRGQLEQYF
TGTGCCAGTAGGCAAAGGGGACAACTAGAGCAGTACTTC
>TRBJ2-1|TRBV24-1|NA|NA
CATNGQLYNEQFF
TGTGCCACCAACGGACAGTTGTACAATGAGCAGTTCTTC
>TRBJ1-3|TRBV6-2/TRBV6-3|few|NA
CASSSDSYSGNTIYF
TGTGCCAGCAGTTCTGACAGCTACTCTGGAAACACCATATATTTT
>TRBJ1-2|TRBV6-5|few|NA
CASSSFSGGGIYGYTF
TGTGCCAGCAGTTCCTTCAGCGGCGGGGGGATCTATGGCTACACCTTC
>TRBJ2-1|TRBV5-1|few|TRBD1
CASTKDRGAYNEQFF
TGCGCCAGCACCAAAGACAGGGGCGCCTACAATGAGCAGTTCTTC
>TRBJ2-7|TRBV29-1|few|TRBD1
CSVEGTGGEQYF
TGCAGCGTTGAAGGGACAGGGGGCGAGCAGTACTTC
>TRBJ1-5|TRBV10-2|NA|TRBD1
CASSATGGESNQPQHF
TGCGCCAGCAGTGCCACAGGGGGCGAGAGCAATCAGCCCCAGCATTTT
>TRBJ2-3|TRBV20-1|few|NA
CSARTRGQYTDTQYF
TGCAGTGCTAGAACCAGAGGCCAATACACAGATACGCAGTATTTT
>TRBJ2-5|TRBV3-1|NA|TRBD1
CASSHQGAGETQYF
TGTGCCAGCAGCCATCAGGGGGCGGGGGAGACCCAGTACTTC
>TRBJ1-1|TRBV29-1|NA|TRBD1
CSVGTGSVTEAFF
TGCAGCGTTGGGACAGGGAGTGTGACTGAAGCTTTCTTT
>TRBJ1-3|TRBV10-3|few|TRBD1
CAAGTESSGNTIYF
TGTGCCGCAGGGACAGAGAGCTCTGGAAACACCATATATTTT
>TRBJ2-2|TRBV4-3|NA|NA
CASSQDGGNTGELFF
TGCGCCAGCAGCCAAGATGGGGGGAACACCGGGGAGCTGTTTTTT
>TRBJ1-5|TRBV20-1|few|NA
CSARRRQPRGNQPQHF
TGCAGTGCTAGAAGGAGACAGCCCCGCGGGAATCAGCCCCAGCATTTT
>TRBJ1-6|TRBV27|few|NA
CASSLGGSRGNSPLHF
TGTGCCAGCAGTTTAGGGGGTTCCCGGGGAAATTCACCCCTCCACTTT
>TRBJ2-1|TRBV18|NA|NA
CASSLKRWGQSSYNEQFF
TGTGCCAGCTCACTGAAGAGATGGGGGCAGAGCTCCTACAATGAGCAGTTCTTC
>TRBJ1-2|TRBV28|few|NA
CASSLGGAYYGYTF
TGTGCCAGCAGTTTAGGGGGGGCGTACTATGGCTACACCTTC
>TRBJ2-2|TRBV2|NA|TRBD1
CASSRAGTDNTGELFF
TGTGCCAGCAGTCGGGCCGGGACAGACAACACCGGGGAGCTGTTTTTT
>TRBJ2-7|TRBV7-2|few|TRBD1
CASSSTSGQGLREQYF
TGTGCCAGCAGCTCGACCTCCGGACAGGGCCTTCGCGAGCAGTACTTC
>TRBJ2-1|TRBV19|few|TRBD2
CASRGLDYNEQFF
TGTGCCAGTAGGGGACTAGACTACAATGAGCAGTTCTTC
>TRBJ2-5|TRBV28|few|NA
CASSLPNGRQETQYF
TGTGCCAGCAGTTTACCTAACGGGCGCCAAGAGACCCAGTACTTC
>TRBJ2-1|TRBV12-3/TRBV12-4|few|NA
CASSLRQTYNEQFF
TGTGCCAGCAGCCTTCGACAGACCTACAATGAGCAGTTCTTC
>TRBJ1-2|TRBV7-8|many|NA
CASSPNSGGSYGYTF
TGTGCCAGCAGCCCAAATAGTGGGGGGTCCTATGGCTACACCTTC
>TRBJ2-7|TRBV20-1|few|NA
CSARSGGEQYF
TGCAGTGCTAGATCCGGGGGCGAGCAGTACTTC
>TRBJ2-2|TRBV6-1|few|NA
CASIPRSQAGELFF
TGTGCCAGCATCCCACGGAGTCAGGCCGGGGAGCTGTTTTTT
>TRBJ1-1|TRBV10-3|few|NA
CAITGGRRVGLAEAFF
TGTGCCATCACCGGAGGCCGGCGGGTTGGGTTGGCTGAAGCTTTCTTT
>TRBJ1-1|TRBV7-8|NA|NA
CASRRVGVGYTEAFF
TGTGCCAGCAGAAGAGTAGGGGTAGGGTACACTGAAGCTTTCTTT
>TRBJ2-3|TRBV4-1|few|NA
CASSQVEHGTDTQYF
TGCGCCAGCAGCCAAGTTGAGCATGGGACAGATACGCAGTATTTT
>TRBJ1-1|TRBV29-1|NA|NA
CSGHREGTEAFF
TGCAGCGGACACAGGGAGGGGACTGAAGCTTTCTTT
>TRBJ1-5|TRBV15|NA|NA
CATSHGGTSNQPQHF
TGTGCCACCAGTCACGGAGGGACTAGCAATCAGCCCCAGCATTTT
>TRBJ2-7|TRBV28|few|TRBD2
CASSVVGLAGSPEQYF
TGTGCCAGCAGTGTTGTTGGGCTAGCGGGATCCCCCGAGCAGTACTTC
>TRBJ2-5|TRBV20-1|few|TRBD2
CSARIRTRGQTQYF
TGCAGTGCTAGAATCAGGACTAGGGGCCAGACCCAGTACTTC
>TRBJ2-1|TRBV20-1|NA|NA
CSARDPGLVYEQFF
TGCAGTGCTAGAGACCCGGGGCTAGTTTATGAGCAGTTCTTC
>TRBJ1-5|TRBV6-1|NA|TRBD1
CASRWGQTGNQPQHF
TGTGCCAGCAGGTGGGGACAGACTGGCAATCAGCCCCAGCATTTT
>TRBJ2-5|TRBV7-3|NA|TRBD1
CASSPVAGTGRETQYF
TGTGCCAGCAGCCCGGTCGCCGGGACAGGGCGAGAGACCCAGTACTTC
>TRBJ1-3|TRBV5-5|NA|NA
CASSLGPGLASGNTIYF
TGTGCCAGCAGCTTGGGGCCCGGACTCGCCTCTGGAAACACCATATATTTT
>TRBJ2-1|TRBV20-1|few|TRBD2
CSALKLAGGPNEQFF
TGCAGTGCTCTAAAGTTAGCGGGAGGGCCCAATGAGCAGTTCTTC
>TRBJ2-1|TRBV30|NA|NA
CAWTVGAGRNEQFF
TGTGCCTGGACCGTGGGGGCAGGCCGGAATGAGCAGTTCTTC
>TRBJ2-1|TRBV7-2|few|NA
CASSLGSRTNNEQFF
TGTGCCAGCAGCTTAGGATCACGGACAAACAATGAGCAGTTCTTC
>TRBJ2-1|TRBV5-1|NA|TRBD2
CASNLEAGAVNEQFF
TGCGCCAGCAATCTAGAAGCGGGAGCGGTGAATGAGCAGTTCTTC
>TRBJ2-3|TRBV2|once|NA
CASIPTGSGTDTQYF
TGTGCCAGCATCCCAACGGGGAGTGGGACAGATACGCAGTATTTT
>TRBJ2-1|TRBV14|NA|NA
CASSQVRFRKGEPYNEQFF
TGTGCCAGCAGCCAAGTAAGGTTCCGGAAAGGAGAGCCCTACAATGAGCAGTTCTTC
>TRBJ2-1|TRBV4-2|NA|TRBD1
CASSQDRDEQFF
TGTGCCAGCAGCCAGGACAGGGATGAGCAGTTCTTC
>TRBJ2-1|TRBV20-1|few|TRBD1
CSARESGTGVNEQFF
TGCAGTGCTCGTGAGTCCGGGACAGGGGTCAATGAGCAGTTCTTC
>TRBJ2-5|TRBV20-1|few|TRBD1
CGGQSDKTQYF
TGCGGGGGACAGTCCGACAAGACCCAGTACTTC
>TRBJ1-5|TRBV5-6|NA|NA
CASSRTGTGPQHF
TGTGCCAGCAGCCGGACGGGCACAGGGCCCCAGCATTTT
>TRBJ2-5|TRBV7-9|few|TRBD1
CASSASLGQIQETQYF
TGTGCCAGCAGCGCCTCCCTGGGACAGATCCAAGAGACCCAGTACTTC
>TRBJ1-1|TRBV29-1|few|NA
CSVAGGPKNTEAFF
TGCAGCGTAGCGGGGGGCCCCAAGAACACTGAAGCTTTCTTT
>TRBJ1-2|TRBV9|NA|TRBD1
CASSVDTGGGYTF
TGTGCCAGCAGCGTAGATACAGGGGGTGGCTACACCTTC
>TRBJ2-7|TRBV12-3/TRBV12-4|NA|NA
CASSSAPLGGYEQYF
TGTGCCAGCAGTTCGGCCCCACTAGGGGGCTACGAGCAGTACTTC
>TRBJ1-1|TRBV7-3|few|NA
CASSPAGERLNTEAFF
TGTGCCAGCAGCCCGGCGGGGGAAAGGTTGAACACTGAAGCTTTCTTT
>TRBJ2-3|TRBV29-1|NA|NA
CSGVGGADTQYF
TGCAGCGGAGTAGGAGGCGCAGATACGCAGTATTTT
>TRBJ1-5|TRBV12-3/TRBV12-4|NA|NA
CASSSLGENQPQHF
TGTGCCAGCAGTTCTTTGGGGGAGAATCAGCCCCAGCATTTT
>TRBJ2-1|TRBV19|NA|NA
CASSQFRLALSSYNEQFF
TGTGCCAGTAGCCAATTCAGGCTAGCTCTAAGCTCCTACAATGAGCAGTTCTTC
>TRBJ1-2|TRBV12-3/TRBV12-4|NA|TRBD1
CASSLGTGQFNYGYTF
TGTGCCAGCAGTTTAGGGACAGGGCAGTTCAACTATGGCTACACCTTC
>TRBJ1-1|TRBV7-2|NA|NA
CASSSQAIVTEAFF
TGTGCCAGCAGCTCGCAGGCAATCGTCACTGAAGCTTTCTTT